This T cell receptor beta chain was captured by sequencing in a study of shared clonotypes between healthy human individuals (dated by TCRdb to about 2020). Study-level background: The cohort comprised a couple of women and a few men aged 18 to 49 years. For each donor, CD4 naive and CD4 memory were each run on three plates, CD8 naive on two plates, and CD8 memory on one plate. Blood TCR repertoires of roughly 5 healthy adults were deeply sequenced to estimate repertoire size and the extent of clonotype sharing between individuals. Libraries were prepared and TCR repertoires were sequenced by different laboratories using diverse techniques, in order to increase sequencing depth and limit assay-specific biases. Per donor, leukapheresis produced somewhere between about 0.85 and 10 billion PBMCs.

Healthy HIV-negative adults with no recently reported acute infections or vaccinations were included as donors. All donors were Caucasian adults living in Nashville, Tennessee, USA. CD4+ T cells were enriched by magnetic negative selection, after which naive cells were positively selected on CD45RA and the negative fraction was taken as the memory subset. Blood was obtained by leukapheresis, after which PBMCs were separated by Ficoll-Histopaque density gradient centrifugation and cryopreserved in liquid nitrogen vapor phase. Analytical flow cytometry was used to check the purity and quantity of every magnetically sorted T cell population. Genomic DNA was isolated from each sorted fraction and quantified by UV absorbance on a Nanodrop 2000c. Note on this clone: Its target antigen remains unknown. No much larger clone is present one base from it, and per-base qualities are unavailable.

Broad study findings and their caveats: Higher generation probabilities were observed for clonotypes shared by all four sorted-subset donors than for non-shared clonotypes. Estimated clonotype richness was generally larger for naive than for memory subsets. Sampling was restricted to blood, and TCR repertoires in tissue are likely to differ from TCR repertoires in blood. Pairwise subsampling indicated that sequencing depth was expected to affect the degree of clonotype sharing among donors. Across a handful of donors, approximately 5% of naive CD4, over 3% of naive CD8, about 2.3% of memory CD4, and 0.4% of memory CD8 clonotypes were shared. Even with the large sequencing depth, rarefaction of the sorted-subset datasets indicated that sequencing was incomplete. The genetic and exposure-history diversity represented was limited by the small number of donors.

Using the deep immunoSEQ assay, multiplex PCR amplified TCR CDR3 regions from genomic DNA. Extracted genomic DNA from each cell subset was distributed evenly across all wells of several immunoSEQ 96-well plates, and each plate was treated as a replicate. Each replicate PCR for sorted subsets received approximately 220 ng genomic DNA, equal to about 30,000 T cell genomes. The purified libraries were quantified using a Qubit 3.0 fluorometer, sized with a Bioanalyzer 2100, and then quantified again using the KAPA Library Quantification kit. A separate single-read 150-cycle Illumina NextSeq 550 flow cell was used to sequence each immunoSEQ 96-well plate. From the authors' description of their analysis: Because the immunoSEQ output included only junctional sequences and no quality scores, the filtering could not be the same as the filtering used for full-length reads. Sequences were annotated with PyIR, a Python wrapper for IgBLAST v1.9, using IMGT germline references to assign V/J genes and CDR3. Reads were removed for weak V/J assignments (E-value above 1e-6), missing CDR3, stop codons, out-of-frame junctions, or ambiguous translated residues. V3J clonotypes were defined as sequences sharing the same inferred V gene, J gene, and CDR3 amino acid sequence. Percentage overlap between repertoires was computed as shared unique clonotypes divided by the size of the smaller repertoire. Three approaches were used to assess repertoire richness: RTK rarefaction, the Chao1 estimator, and Recon v2.1 estimates of unobserved clonotypes. For all TCRbeta clonotypes obtained by the gDNA method from a few donors, generation probabilities were computed with OLGA. TCRdb obtained this table from immuneACCESS and retained in-frame rearrangements with V and J assigned. These tables miss some clones; where compared with another copy, unresolved V genes account for less than half of the shortfall, and the remainder is unexplained. Clone size and the V and J calls come from that table; the DNA yielded D and trimming. The table for this sample lists just over 2,000,000 clones; 85% to 95% of them were counted only once. The top ten clonotypes cover 0.13% of the sample.

The sequencing sample was made of naive CD4+ T cells sorted from blood. The meaning of the sample's cell subset or site label: CD45RA+ positively selected. The TCR sequence derives from a man aged 18 to 29 in good health.

Here is the DNA: TGTGCCACCAGCACTTCGCAGAACTACGAGCAGTACTTC. Its protein product is CATSTSQNYEQYF. This chain is built from TRBV15 and TRBJ2-7; there is no confident call for the D gene. The V and J ends are trimmed by 4 bases and 3 bases, leaving 10 bases between them. According to the germline V gene (reference sequence), CDR1 reads LNHNV and CDR2 reads YYDKDF. The CDR3 sequence holds 13 residues, the cysteine and phenylalanine included. The DNA shown is the 39-base CDR3, in frame from base 1. With all but the CDR3 taken from the reference TRBV15 and TRBJ2-7 genes, the full variable domain is: DAMVIQNPRYQVTQFGKPVTLSCSQTLNHNVMYWYQQKSSQAPKLLFHYYDKDFNNEADTPDNFQSRRPNTSFCFLDIRSPGLGDTAMYLCATSTSQNYEQYFGPGTRLTVT.